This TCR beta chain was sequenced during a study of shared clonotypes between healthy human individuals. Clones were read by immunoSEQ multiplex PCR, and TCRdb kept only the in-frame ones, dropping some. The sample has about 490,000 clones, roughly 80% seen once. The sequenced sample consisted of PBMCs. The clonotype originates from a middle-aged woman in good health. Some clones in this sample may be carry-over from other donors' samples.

The CDR3 nucleotides read TGTGCCAGCAGTATCCGACTAGTGGGAGATCGGGCCTACGAGCAGTACTTC. Residues: CASSIRLVGDRAYEQYF. V gene TRBV27 combines with J gene TRBJ2-7, with D possibly matching TRBD2 (6 bases). Trimming took off 5 bases at V and 2 bases at J, with 22 bases between the two ends. The CDR3 length is 17 residues. CDR1 and CDR2 (germline): MNHEY, SMNVEV (reference sequence).